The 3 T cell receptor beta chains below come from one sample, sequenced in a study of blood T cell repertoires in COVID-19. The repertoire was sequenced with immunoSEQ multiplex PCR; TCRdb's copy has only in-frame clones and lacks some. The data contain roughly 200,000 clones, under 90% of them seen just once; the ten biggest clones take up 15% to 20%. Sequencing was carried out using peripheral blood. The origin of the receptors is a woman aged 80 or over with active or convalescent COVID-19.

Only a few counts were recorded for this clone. The CDR3 loop reads CSVATTTDSNQPQHF. CDR3 DNA: TGCAGCGTTGCCACTACCACCGATAGCAATCAGCCCCAGCATTTT. This chain uses TRBV29-1 with TRBJ1-5, with D hard to call. The V end lost 4 bases, the J end lost 0 bases, and 13 bases lay between the germline ends. Germline values: CDR1 SQVTM, CDR2 ANQGSEA. The CDR3 covers 15 residues.

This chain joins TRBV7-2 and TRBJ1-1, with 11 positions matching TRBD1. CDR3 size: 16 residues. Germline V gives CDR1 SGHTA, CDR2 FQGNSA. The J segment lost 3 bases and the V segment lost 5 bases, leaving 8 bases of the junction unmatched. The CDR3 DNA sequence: TGTGCCAGCAGCCCCGGGACAGGGGGTACTTACACTGAAGCTTTCTTT. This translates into CASSPGTGGTYTEAFF. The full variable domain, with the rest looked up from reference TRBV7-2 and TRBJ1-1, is GAGVSQSPSNKVTEKGKDVELRCDPISGHTALYWYRQSLGQGLEFLIYFQGNSAPDKSGLPSDRFSAERTGGSVSTLTIQRTQQEDSAVYLCASSPGTGGTYTEAFFGQGTRLTVV.

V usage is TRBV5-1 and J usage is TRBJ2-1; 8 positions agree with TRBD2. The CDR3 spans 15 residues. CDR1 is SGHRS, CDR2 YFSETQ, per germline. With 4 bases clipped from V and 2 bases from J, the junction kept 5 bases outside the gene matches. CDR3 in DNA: TGCGCCAGCAGCGTGGGACTAGTTCCCTACAATGAGCAGTTCTTC. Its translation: CASSVGLVPYNEQFF.